This T cell receptor (beta chain) originates from a study of OX40 agonist ivuxolimab in advanced cancers. For the wider study: Ivuxolimab was an agonistic, fully human IgG2 monoclonal antibody directed against OX40 (CD134), a costimulatory receptor. Intravenous ivuxolimab was administered to patients every 2 weeks at six dose levels: 0.01, 0.1, 0.3, 1.5, 3 and 10 mg/kg. Of the roughly 50 dose-escalation patients, hepatocellular carcinoma was present in about 20, melanoma in around 15, renal cell carcinoma in 9 and head and neck cancer in 9. The dose-escalation cohort was about 87% male with a mean age of approximately 59 years, ranging from roughly 20 to 85. Prior anti-PD-1, anti-PD-L1 or anti-CTLA-4 therapy was permitted, and approximately 40% of dose-escalation patients had received checkpoint inhibitors. Partial responses occurred in three dose-escalation patients, of whom one had hepatocellular carcinoma and two had cutaneous melanoma. The point of sequencing TCRbeta in the periphery was to test whether ivuxolimab changed TCR sequence diversity and drove clonal T-cell expansion. The paper describes the monotherapy dose-escalation part (N ≈ 50 patients) of the phase I trial of ivuxolimab.

The trial excluded patients who had a history of autoimmune disease or who were on systemic immunosuppression. Peripheral blood for TCR sequencing was drawn from every dose cohort at baseline, at cycle 4 day 1 and at cycle 7 day 1. The samples were drawn from a first-in-human, open-label, multicenter phase I dose-escalation trial of ivuxolimab. Adults with locally advanced or metastatic melanoma, renal cell carcinoma, hepatocellular carcinoma or head and neck squamous cell carcinoma were enrolled in the trial. Before TCR sequencing, CD4+ T cells and CD8+ T cells from peripheral blood were sorted into separate populations. What the study reported, not specific to this receptor: Clonal expansion of both CD4+ and CD8+ blood T cells was observed from baseline to week 6 at doses 0.1 to 3.0 mg/kg. Low levels of normalized T-cell clonal expansion were also seen in some patients who did not respond. Antigen specificity was not determined for the clonally expanded peripheral T cells. In the 0.1-3.0 mg/kg groups, partial responders were among the patients with the lowest normalized peripheral clonal expansion, particularly in CD8+ T cells. After ivuxolimab, expanded clones were on average more numerous among CD8+ T cells than among CD4+ T cells.

Genomic DNA was extracted from sorted cells for sequencing of the TCRbeta CDR3 region. The immunoSEQ Assay was used for sequencing of TCRbeta CDR3 regions. Not all clones reach the TCRdb copy of this immuneACCESS table, which keeps in-frame sequences only. Checked studies attribute under half of the gap to unresolved V genes and leave the rest unexplained. The sample includes some 130,000 clones, with about 92% observed a single time. Together, the top ten hold approximately 0.93% of the sample. Turning to this clone: Its target antigen remains unknown. Base qualities are not recorded, but no much larger clone differs from it by a single base.

The CDR3, cysteine through phenylalanine, is 15 amino acids long. Solely the CDR3 DNA is kept, with 45 bases framed from the first base. A distance of 10 bases separates the germline ends of V and J, which lose 2 bases and 0 bases respectively. In the germline V gene, CDR1 corresponds to KGHSH and CDR2 to LQKENI. The chain is encoded by TRBV18 joined to TRBJ1-2, with the D gene not clear enough to name. Material: CD4+ or CD8+ T cells sorted from blood, obtained in a trial of the OX40 agonist ivuxolimab. The clonotype comes from an adult with an advanced solid tumor such as melanoma, head and neck, liver or kidney cancer. The base sequence is TGTGCCAGCTCACCAAGTACGGCCCCTAACTATGGCTACACCTTC. It is translated as CASSPSTAPNYGYTF.